A selection of T cell receptor beta chains follows, all from one sample in a study of blood T cell repertoires in COVID-19. TCRdb keeps only in-frame clones here, not all; method: immunoSEQ multiplex PCR. This table holds some 320,000 clones, 90% found once. Input material: PBMCs or T cells enriched from blood (not recorded which). The receptors come from a man aged 60 to 75 who had recovered from COVID-19. Both conserved end residues are part of each CDR3. A D gene is named only where the DNA matches it firmly. Clone size is stated in some rows and not others, as once, few, many or a class when expanded.

d_call	v_call	j_call	clone_size	cdr3_aa	cdr3_nt
-	TRBV5-6	TRBJ2-6	-	CASNRDRGASGANVLTF	TGTGCCAGCAACCGCGATCGGGGGGCCTCTGGGGCCAACGTCCTGACTTTC
-	TRBV21-1	TRBJ2-2	few	CARVRQGPIPNTGELFF	TGTGCCAGAGTTCGACAGGGCCCTATACCGAACACCGGGGAGCTGTTTTTT
-	TRBV7-9	TRBJ2-2	once	CASSLGPDTRMAGELFF	TGTGCCAGCAGCTTAGGTCCGGACACGAGGATGGCCGGGGAGCTGTTTTTT
TRBD2	TRBV4-1	TRBJ2-2	-	CASSPTVAGGITGELFF	TGCGCCAGCAGCCCGACCGTAGCGGGGGGGATCACCGGGGAGCTGTTTTTT
-	TRBV19	TRBJ1-2	-	CASRQSGNYGYTF	TGTGCCAGTCGCCAGTCAGGGAACTATGGCTACACCTTC
TRBD1	TRBV12-5	TRBJ1-6	-	CASGAGGQYNSPLHF	TGTGCTAGTGGCGCTGGGGGACAGTATAATTCACCCCTCCACTTT
-	TRBV30	TRBJ1-5	-	CAWTPGHQFVQPQHF	TGTGCCTGGACACCAGGACACCAATTCGTGCAGCCCCAGCATTTT
-	TRBV5-4	TRBJ2-4	few	CASSLLGSGVGKNIQYF	TGTGCCAGCAGCTTGCTAGGGTCAGGGGTTGGCAAAAACATTCAGTACTTC
-	TRBV20-1	TRBJ2-7	-	CSGQSSYEQYF	TGCAGTGGACAGTCCTCCTACGAGCAGTACTTC
TRBD1	TRBV6-1	TRBJ2-2	-	CASSERRTGNTGELFF	TGTGCCAGCAGTGAAAGGCGGACAGGAAACACCGGGGAGCTGTTTTTT
TRBD2	TRBV11-2	TRBJ2-1	-	CASSATWSSGYNEQFF	TGTGCCAGCAGCGCCACGTGGTCTAGCGGTTACAATGAGCAGTTCTTC
TRBD2	TRBV11-3	TRBJ2-2	-	CASSPGGGLNTGELFF	TGTGCCAGCAGCCCGGGAGGAGGCCTGAACACCGGGGAGCTGTTTTTT
-	TRBV2	TRBJ1-5	-	CASSGQFINQPQHF	TGTGCCAGCAGCGGACAGTTCATCAATCAGCCCCAGCATTTT
-	TRBV6-6	TRBJ1-2	-	CASSPLGTSNANYGYTF	TGTGCCAGCAGTCCCCTTGGGACATCCAACGCTAACTATGGCTACACCTTC
-	TRBV14	TRBJ2-2	-	CASSRGLTGELFF	TGTGCCAGCAGCCGGGGGCTAACCGGGGAGCTGTTTTTT
-	TRBV2	TRBJ1-2	-	CASKVAENFYGYTF	TGTGCCAGCAAGGTAGCAGAGAACTTCTATGGCTACACCTTC
-	TRBV28	TRBJ1-2	-	CASSSPGAEGNTF	TGTGCCAGCAGTTCCCCGGGCGCCGAGGGAAACACCTTC
-	TRBV5-4	TRBJ2-3	-	CASSLVAEPSTDTQYF	TGTGCCAGCAGCTTGGTAGCGGAGCCTAGCACAGATACGCAGTATTTT
-	TRBV5-1	TRBJ2-3	once	CASSLEASRETDTQYF	TGCGCCAGCAGCTTGGAAGCATCTCGTGAGACAGATACGCAGTATTTT
-	TRBV18	TRBJ1-1	-	CASSPGQINTEAFF	TGTGCCAGCTCACCAGGCCAGATAAACACTGAAGCTTTCTTT
TRBD1	TRBV14	TRBJ2-3	-	CASSHPETGGPGTDTQYF	TGTGCCAGCAGCCACCCCGAAACAGGGGGCCCGGGCACAGATACGCAGTATTTT
-	TRBV5-1	TRBJ2-3	-	CASSLAEGDTQYF	TGCGCCAGCAGCTTAGCGGAGGGGGATACGCAGTATTTT
TRBD1	TRBV2	TRBJ1-1	few	CASGTGVTEAFF	TGTGCCAGCGGAACAGGGGTCACTGAAGCTTTCTTT
-	TRBV15	TRBJ2-7	-	CATSRADRTYEQYF	TGTGCCACCAGCAGAGCGGACAGAACCTACGAGCAGTACTTC
TRBD1	TRBV24-1	TRBJ1-5	-	CATSHGTGINQPQHF	TGTGCCACCAGCCACGGGACAGGCATCAATCAGCCCCAGCATTTT
-	TRBV7-8	TRBJ2-7	-	CASRPQGWNYEQYF	TGTGCCAGCCGGCCCCAGGGTTGGAATTACGAGCAGTACTTC
TRBD1	TRBV14	TRBJ1-3	-	CASSTRQGPGNTIYF	TGTGCCAGCAGCACCCGACAGGGGCCTGGAAACACCATATATTTT
TRBD1	TRBV18	TRBJ2-3	-	CASTAGTGGTDTQYF	TGTGCCAGCACAGCCGGGACAGGGGGCACAGATACGCAGTATTTT
TRBD1	TRBV29-1	TRBJ1-2	-	CSVPGTGFSGYTF	TGCAGCGTTCCTGGGACAGGCTTTTCTGGCTACACCTTC
-	TRBV9	TRBJ1-6	-	CASSVTTASNSPLHF	TGTGCCAGCAGCGTAACGACAGCCTCAAATTCACCCCTCCACTTT
-	TRBV6-5	TRBJ1-2	-	CASRLGDYGYTF	TGTGCCAGCAGATTAGGGGATTATGGCTACACCTTC
TRBD1	TRBV18	TRBJ1-3	few	CASSLGTGLLGNTIYF	TGTGCCAGCTCACTCGGGACAGGGTTGCTTGGAAACACCATATATTTT
-	TRBV10-3	TRBJ1-2	-	CAISVSANYGYTF	TGTGCCATCAGTGTTTCGGCTAACTATGGCTACACCTTC
-	TRBV2	TRBJ1-5	-	CASSVQGSQPQHF	TGTGCCAGCAGTGTACAGGGTAGCCAGCCCCAGCATTTT
TRBD1	TRBV27	TRBJ1-1	-	CASSPTGLLSEAFF	TGTGCCAGCAGTCCGACAGGGTTACTCTCTGAAGCTTTCTTT
-	TRBV5-6	TRBJ2-2	-	CASSLGGTNTGELFF	TGTGCCAGCAGCTTGGGCGGGACGAACACCGGGGAGCTGTTTTTT
-	TRBV6-5	TRBJ1-6	-	CASTGGRSPLHF	TGTGCCAGCACGGGAGGAAGGTCACCCCTCCACTTT